This T cell receptor (beta chain) originates from a study of identical twins. General study points: Fewer insertions marked abundant cord blood beta clonotypes; young adult naive trended weakly, memory not at all.

It was template switching that added a universal primer site, and there were unique molecular identifiers on the cDNA. TCRdb independently ran MiXCR on the 5' RACE reads; one entry per CDR3 protein. The data show fewer than 650,000 distinct CDR3 sequences, about 7.1% seen once. At least ten counts were recorded for this clonotype. As yet, its antigen is unknown. These data also formed part of another study, on yellow fever vaccine responses in identical twins.

The origin of this receptor is a woman aged 18-29 years in good health. Sample: PBMCs.

This CDR3 is CASSLDGISRLAGPNEQFF. Here the CDR3 DNA reads TGCGCCAGCAGCTTGGACGGGATTTCGAGGCTAGCGGGGCCCAATGAGCAGTTCTTC. The chain uses TRBV5-1 and TRBJ2-1, with TRBD2 matching 9 bases. This CDR3 spans 19 amino acids. Germline CDR1 SGHRS, CDR2 YFSETQ. The ends lost 0 bases at V and 6 bases at J; junction bases unmatched: 16. Using reference TRBV5-1 and TRBJ2-1 for the parts outside the CDR3, the full variable domain is KAGVTQTPRYLIKTRGQQVTLSCSPISGHRSVSWYQQTPGQGLQFLFEYFSETQRNKGNFPGRFSGRQFSNSRSEMNVSTLELGDSALYLCASSLDGISRLAGPNEQFFGPGTRLTVL.